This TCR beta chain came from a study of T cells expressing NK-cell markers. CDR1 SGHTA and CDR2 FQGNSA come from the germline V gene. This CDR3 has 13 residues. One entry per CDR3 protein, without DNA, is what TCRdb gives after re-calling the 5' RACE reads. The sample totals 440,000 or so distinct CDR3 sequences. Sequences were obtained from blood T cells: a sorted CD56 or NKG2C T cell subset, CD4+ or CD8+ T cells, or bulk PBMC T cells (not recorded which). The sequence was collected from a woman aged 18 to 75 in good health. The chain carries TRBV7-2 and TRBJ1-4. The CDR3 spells CASRAATNEKLFF.